This entry concerns a single T cell receptor beta chain. The cDNA was generated through 5'RACE incorporating 10-nucleotide random UMIs. Each CDR3 protein gets one entry after TCRdb re-called the 5' RACE reads with MiXCR. The sample lists tens of thousands of distinct CDR3 sequences, roughly 4.1% seen once, with 5.5% to 6% in the top ten. These data belong to a study of neurological immune-mediated disorders. The trim removed 5 bases at V and 5 bases at J, leaving 3 bases unmatched. The V gene's germline CDR1 is DFQATT and CDR2 SNEGSKA (reference sequence). This CDR3 has 14 residues. Unsorted libraries were derived from 2 million PBMCs stored at -80 C.

The TCR sequence derives from a woman between 55 and 75 years old with multiple sclerosis. Sequencing was carried out using PBMCs. This sequence joins TRBV20-1 and TRBJ2-2; 12 nucleotides line up with TRBD1. The CDR3: CSALGQGATGELFF. DNA of the CDR3: TGCAGTGCTCTGGGACAGGGGGCAACCGGGGAGCTGTTTTTT.